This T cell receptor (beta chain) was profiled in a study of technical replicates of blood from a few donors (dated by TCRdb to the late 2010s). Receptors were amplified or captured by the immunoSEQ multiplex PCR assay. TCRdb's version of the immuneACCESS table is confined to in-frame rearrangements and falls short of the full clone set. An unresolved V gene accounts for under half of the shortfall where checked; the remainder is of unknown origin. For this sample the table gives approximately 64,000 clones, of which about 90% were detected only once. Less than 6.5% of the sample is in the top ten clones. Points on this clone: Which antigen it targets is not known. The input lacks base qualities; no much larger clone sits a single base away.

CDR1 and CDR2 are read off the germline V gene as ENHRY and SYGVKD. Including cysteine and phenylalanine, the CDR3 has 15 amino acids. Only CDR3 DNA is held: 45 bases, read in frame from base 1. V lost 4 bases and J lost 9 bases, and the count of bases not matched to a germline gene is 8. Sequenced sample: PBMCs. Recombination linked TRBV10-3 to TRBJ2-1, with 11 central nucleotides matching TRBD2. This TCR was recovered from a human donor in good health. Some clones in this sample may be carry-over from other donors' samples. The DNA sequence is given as TGTGCCATCAGTGGTACTAGCGGGGGAGCGCTTGAGCAGTTCTTC. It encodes CAISGTSGGALEQFF.